This TCR beta chain appears in the sequencing data of a study of T cell changes during pregnancy in multiple sclerosis. Germline V lookup: CDR1 SGHTA, CDR2 FQGNSA. V trimming: 4 bases; J trimming: 8 bases; junction bases outside the gene matches: 11. The CDR3 totals 15 residues. Method: immunoSEQ multiplex PCR; TCRdb's copy keeps in-frame clones and lacks some. The sample has tens of thousands of clones, roughly 87% seen once; the top ten hold 6.9%. The TCR sequence derives from a female donor with multiple sclerosis, enrolled in a pregnancy study. The rearrangement links TRBV7-2 to TRBJ2-1; 7 positions agree with TRBD2. Sequencing used CD8+ T cells from peripheral blood mononuclear cells, obtained in the second trimester of pregnancy. In DNA form, the CDR3 reads TGTGCCAGCAGCTCCGGGACTACCGGCTTCGATGAGCAGTTCTTC. Its translation is CASSSGTTGFDEQFF.